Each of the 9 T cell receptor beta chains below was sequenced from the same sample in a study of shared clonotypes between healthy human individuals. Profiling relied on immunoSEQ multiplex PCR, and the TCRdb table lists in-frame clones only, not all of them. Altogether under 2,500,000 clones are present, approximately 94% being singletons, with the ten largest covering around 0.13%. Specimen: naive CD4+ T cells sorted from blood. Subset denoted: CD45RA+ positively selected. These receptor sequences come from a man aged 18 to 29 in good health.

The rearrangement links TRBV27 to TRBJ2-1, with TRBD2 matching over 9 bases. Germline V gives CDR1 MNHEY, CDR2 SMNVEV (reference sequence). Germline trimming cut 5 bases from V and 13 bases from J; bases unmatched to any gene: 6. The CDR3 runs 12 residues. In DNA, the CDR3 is TGTGCCAGCAGTGGCCCTGGGACTAGCCAGTTCTTC. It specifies CASSGPGTSQFF.

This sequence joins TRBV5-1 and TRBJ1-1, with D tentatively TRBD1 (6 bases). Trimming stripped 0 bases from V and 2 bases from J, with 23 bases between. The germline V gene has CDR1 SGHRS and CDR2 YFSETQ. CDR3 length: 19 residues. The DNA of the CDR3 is TGCGCCAGCAGCTTGGGGACCGTGGGCAGGGGATATCGAAACACTGAAGCTTTCTTT. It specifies CASSLGTVGRGYRNTEAFF.

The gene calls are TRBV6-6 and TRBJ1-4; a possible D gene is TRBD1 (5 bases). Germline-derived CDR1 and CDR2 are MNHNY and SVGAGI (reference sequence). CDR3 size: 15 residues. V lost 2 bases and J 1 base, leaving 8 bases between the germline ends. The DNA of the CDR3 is TGTGCCAGCAGTTACATGACAGTAACTAATGAAAAACTGTTTTTT. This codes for CASSYMTVTNEKLFF.

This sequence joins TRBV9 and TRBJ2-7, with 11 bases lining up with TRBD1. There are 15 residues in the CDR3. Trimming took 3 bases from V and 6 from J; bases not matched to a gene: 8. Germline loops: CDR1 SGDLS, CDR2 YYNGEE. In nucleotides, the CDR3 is TGTGCCAGCAGCGCGGGGACAGGGGGAGGTAGCGAGCAGTACTTC. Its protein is CASSAGTGGGSEQYF.

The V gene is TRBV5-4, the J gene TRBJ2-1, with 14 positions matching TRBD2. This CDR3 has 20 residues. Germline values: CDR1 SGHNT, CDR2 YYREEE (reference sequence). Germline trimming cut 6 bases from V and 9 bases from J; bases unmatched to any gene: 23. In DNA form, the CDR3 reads TGTGCCAGCACCCCGCGGGGACTAGCGGGGGCCATCCGGGGTCCCGGTGAGCAGTTCTTC. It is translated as CASTPRGLAGAIRGPGEQFF. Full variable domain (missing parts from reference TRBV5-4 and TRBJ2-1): ETGVTQSPTHLIKTRGQQVTLRCSSQSGHNTVSWYQQALGQGPQFIFQYYREEENGRGNFPPRFSGLQFPNYSSELNVNALELDDSALYLCASTPRGLAGAIRGPGEQFFGPGTRLTVL.

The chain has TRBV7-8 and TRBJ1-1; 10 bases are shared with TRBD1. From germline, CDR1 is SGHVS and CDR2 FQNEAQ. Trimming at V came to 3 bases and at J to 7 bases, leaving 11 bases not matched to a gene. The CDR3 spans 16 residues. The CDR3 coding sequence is TGTGCCAGCAGCTTGCTGCCGGGACAGGGGTTGGGTGAAGCTTTCTTT. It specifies CASSLLPGQGLGEAFF. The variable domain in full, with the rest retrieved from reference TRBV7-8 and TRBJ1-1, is GAGVSQSPRYKVAKRGQDVALRCDPISGHVSLFWYQQALGQGPEFLTYFQNEAQLDKSGLPSDRFFAERPEGSVSTLKIQRTQQEDSAVYLCASSLLPGQGLGEAFFGQGTRLTVV.

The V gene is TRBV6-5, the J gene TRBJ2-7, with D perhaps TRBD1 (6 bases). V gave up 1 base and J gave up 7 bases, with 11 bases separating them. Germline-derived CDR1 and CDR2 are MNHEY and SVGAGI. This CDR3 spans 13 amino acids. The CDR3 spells CASSYFAQGEQYF. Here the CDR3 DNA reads TGTGCCAGCAGTTACTTCGCCCAGGGGGAGCAGTACTTC.

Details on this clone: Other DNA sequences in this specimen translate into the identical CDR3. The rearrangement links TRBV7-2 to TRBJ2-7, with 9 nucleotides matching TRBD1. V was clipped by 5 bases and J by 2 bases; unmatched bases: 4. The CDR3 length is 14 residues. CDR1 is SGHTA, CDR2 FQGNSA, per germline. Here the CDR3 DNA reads TGTGCCAGCAGCCTGTACAGGGGGCCCTACGAGCAGTACTTC. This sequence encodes CASSLYRGPYEQYF.

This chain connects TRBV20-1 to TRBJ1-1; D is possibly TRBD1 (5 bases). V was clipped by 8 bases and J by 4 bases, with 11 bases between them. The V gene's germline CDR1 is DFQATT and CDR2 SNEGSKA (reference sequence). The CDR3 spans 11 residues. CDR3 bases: TGCAGTCAGGGAGAGATCACTGAAGCTTTCTTT. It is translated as CSQGEITEAFF.